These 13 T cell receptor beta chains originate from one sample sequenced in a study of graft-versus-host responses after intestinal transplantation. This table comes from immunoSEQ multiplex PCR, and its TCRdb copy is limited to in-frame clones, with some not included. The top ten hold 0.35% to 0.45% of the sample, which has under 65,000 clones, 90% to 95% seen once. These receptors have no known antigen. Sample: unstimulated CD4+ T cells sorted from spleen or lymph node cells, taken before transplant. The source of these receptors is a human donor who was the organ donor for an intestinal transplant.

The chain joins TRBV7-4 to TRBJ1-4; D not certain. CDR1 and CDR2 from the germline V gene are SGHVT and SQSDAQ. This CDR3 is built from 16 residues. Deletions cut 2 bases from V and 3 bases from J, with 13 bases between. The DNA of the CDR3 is TGTGCCAGCAGCTTATCGGGTGACCGAGCTAATGAAAAACTGTTTTTT. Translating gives CASSLSGDRANEKLFF.

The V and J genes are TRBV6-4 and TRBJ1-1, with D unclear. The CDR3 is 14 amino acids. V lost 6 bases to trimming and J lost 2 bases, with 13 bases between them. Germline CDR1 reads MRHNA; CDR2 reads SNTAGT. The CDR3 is CASSGAHFNTEAFF. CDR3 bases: TGTGCCAGCAGCGGAGCACACTTCAACACTGAAGCTTTCTTT.

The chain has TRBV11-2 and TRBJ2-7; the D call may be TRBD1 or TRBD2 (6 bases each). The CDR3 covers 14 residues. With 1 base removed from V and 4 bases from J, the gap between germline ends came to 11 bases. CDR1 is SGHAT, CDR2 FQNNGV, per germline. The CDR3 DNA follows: TGTGCCAGCAGCTTAGGGCAGGGGAGGTACGAGCAGTACTTC. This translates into CASSLGQGRYEQYF.

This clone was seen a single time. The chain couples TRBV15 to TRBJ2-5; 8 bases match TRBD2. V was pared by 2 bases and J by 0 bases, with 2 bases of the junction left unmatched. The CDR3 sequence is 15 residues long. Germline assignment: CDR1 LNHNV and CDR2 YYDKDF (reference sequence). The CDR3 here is CATSRIAGHQETQYF. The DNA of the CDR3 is TGTGCCACCAGCAGAATAGCGGGGCACCAAGAGACCCAGTACTTC.

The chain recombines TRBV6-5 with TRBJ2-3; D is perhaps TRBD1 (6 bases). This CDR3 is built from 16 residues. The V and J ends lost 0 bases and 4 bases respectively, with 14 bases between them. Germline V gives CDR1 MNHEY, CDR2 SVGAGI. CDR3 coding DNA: TGTGCCAGCAGTTACTCCTTTCGGGACACCCCAGATACGCAGTATTTT. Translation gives CASSYSFRDTPDTQYF.

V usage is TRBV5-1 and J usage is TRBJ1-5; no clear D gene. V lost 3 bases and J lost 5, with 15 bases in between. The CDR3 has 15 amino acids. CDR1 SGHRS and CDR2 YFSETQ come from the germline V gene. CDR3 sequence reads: CASSSPTSKDQPQHF. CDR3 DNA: TGCGCCAGCAGCTCCCCTACAAGTAAAGATCAGCCCCAGCATTTT.

The CDR3 is CSVSRVGGDQETQYF. The DNA for the CDR3 is TGCAGCGTTTCAAGGGTCGGCGGAGACCAAGAGACCCAGTACTTC. This chain links TRBV29-1 with TRBJ2-5; the D is unclear. The V gene's germline CDR1 is SQVTM and CDR2 ANQGSEA. The V end was cut by 5 bases, the J end by 0 bases, with 16 bases between. This CDR3 is built from 15 residues.

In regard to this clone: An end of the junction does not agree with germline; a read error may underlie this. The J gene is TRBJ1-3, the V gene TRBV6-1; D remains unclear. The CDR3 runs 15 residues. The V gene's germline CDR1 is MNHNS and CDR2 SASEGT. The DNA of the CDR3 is TGTACCAGCAGTGAGGGCCCTTTGGCTGGGGACACCATATATTTT. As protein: CTSSEGPLAGDTIYF.

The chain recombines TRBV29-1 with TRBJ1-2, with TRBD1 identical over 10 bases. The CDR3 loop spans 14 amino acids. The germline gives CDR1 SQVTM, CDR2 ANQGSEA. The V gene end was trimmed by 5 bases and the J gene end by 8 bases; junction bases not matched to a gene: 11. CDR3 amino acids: CSVQMDRGAGGYTF. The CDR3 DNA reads TGCAGCGTTCAGATGGACAGGGGGGCGGGAGGCTACACCTTC.

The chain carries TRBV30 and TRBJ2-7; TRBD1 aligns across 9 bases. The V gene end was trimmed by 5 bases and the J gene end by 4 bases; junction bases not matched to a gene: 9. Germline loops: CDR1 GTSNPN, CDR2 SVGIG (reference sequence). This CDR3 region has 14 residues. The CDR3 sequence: CAWARTGAAYEQYF. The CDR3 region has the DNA TGTGCCTGGGCTCGGACAGGGGCAGCTTACGAGCAGTACTTC.

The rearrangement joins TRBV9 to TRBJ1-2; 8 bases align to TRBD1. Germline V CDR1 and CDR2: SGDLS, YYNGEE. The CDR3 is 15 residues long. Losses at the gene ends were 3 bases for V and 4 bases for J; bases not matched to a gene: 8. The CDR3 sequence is CASSGRDRTIYGYTF. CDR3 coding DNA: TGTGCCAGCAGCGGACGGGACAGGACGATCTATGGCTACACCTTC.

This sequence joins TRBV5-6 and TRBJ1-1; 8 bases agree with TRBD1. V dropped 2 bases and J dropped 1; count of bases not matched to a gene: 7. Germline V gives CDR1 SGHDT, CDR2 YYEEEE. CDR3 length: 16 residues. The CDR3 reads CASSFTGGKGNTEAFF. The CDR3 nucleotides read TGTGCCAGCAGCTTTACAGGGGGTAAGGGGAACACTGAAGCTTTCTTT.

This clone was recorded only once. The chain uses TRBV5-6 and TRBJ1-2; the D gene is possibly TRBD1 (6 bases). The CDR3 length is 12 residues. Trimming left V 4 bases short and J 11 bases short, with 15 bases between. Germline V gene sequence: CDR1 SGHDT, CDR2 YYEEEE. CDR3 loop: CASSPGDGGYTF. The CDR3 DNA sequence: TGTGCCAGCAGCCCAGGGGACGGAGGTTACACCTTC.